The clone carrying this T cell receptor (beta chain) has just one count. The data stem from a study of blood T cell repertoires in COVID-19. On the study more broadly: Samples came from the United States, Italy and Spain, spanning acute and convalescent COVID-19. Sample material is recorded as cDNA or gDNA derived from T cells, B-cell-depleted T cells, or PBMCs.

Authors' methods: Reference gene primer amplification gave estimated nucleated cell counts. TCRdb's copy holds only in-frame clones and misses some; the assay was immunoSEQ multiplex PCR. For V, J and clone size, that table is used; D and trimming come from the DNA. The repertoire holds 100,000 to 150,000 clones, with roughly four fifths as singletons. The CDR3 sequence is 12 residues long. CDR1 WSHSY and CDR2 SAAADI come from the germline V gene. After removal of 5 bases from V and 15 bases from J, the junction contained 6 bases not matched to a gene. The gene calls are TRBV10-2 and TRBJ2-1; 11 bases agree with TRBD2. The source is a middle-aged man with active or convalescent COVID-19. Sequenced sample: peripheral blood. CDR3 loop: CASSLAGGLLFF. The CDR3, as DNA: TGCGCCAGCAGTTTAGCGGGGGGGCTCCTGTTCTTC.